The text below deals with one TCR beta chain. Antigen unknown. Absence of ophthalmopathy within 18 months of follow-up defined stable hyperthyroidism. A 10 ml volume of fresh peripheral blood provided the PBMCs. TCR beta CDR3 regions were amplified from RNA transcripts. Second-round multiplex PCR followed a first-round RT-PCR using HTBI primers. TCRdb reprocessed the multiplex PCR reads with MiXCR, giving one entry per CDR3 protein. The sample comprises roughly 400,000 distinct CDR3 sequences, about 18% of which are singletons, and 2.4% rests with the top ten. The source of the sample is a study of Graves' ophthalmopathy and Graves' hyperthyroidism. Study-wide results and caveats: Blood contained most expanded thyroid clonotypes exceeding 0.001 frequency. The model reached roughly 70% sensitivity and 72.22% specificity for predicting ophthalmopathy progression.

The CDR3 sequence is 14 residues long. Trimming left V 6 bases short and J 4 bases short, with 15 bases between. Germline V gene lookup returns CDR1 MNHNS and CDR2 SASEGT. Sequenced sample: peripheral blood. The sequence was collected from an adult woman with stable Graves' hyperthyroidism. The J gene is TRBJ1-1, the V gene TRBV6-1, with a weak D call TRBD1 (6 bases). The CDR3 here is CASSWGGAVTEAFF. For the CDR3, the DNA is TGTGCCAGCAGCTGGGGGGGGGCGGTCACTGAAGCTTTCTTT.